The 5 T cell receptor beta chains given below trace back to one sample, sequenced in a study of vaccination effects on CD4 cells after COVID-19. Using immunoSEQ multiplex PCR, the repertoire was profiled, and TCRdb retains in-frame clones only, with some absent. The table includes over 25,000 clones, 75% to 85% detected once. The antigens these receptors bind are not known. ViraFEST assay sequencing came after antigen-specific CD4+ T cells were expanded with viral peptide pools. Once cultured for nine to ten days, the cells underwent separation to obtain CD4+ T cells. Neither prior SARS-CoV-2 infection nor positive nucleocapsid antibodies were present in the vaccine recipients. This sample comprised CD4+ T cells from PBMCs cultured with SARS-CoV-2 spike peptides, obtained before COVID-19 vaccination. The receptor set was obtained from a human donor who received a COVID-19 vaccine.

The V and J genes are TRBV10-3 and TRBJ1-2; TRBD1 agrees at 7 bases. The CDR3 runs to 12 residues. Unmatched junction bases numbered 1, after V lost 3 bases and J lost 6 bases. Germline V gene data show CDR1 as ENHRY and CDR2 as SYGVKD. The CDR3 spells CAISDQGDGYTF. The CDR3 DNA sequence: TGTGCCATCAGTGACCAGGGGGATGGCTACACCTTC.

The chain employs TRBV4-2 and TRBJ1-6; TRBD1 agrees at 9 bases. Germline V CDR1 and CDR2: LGHNA, YNFKEQ. The length of the CDR3 is 15 residues. The V gene end was trimmed by 5 bases and the J gene end by 6 bases; junction bases not matched to a gene: 5. CDR3 residues: CASSSETGGNSPLHF. CDR3 bases: TGTGCCAGCAGCTCCGAGACAGGGGGTAATTCACCCCTCCACTTT.

The gene calls are TRBV5-1 and TRBJ2-7; D not certain. V shed 4 bases and J shed 4 bases, with 12 bases lying between them. CDR3 length: 13 residues. CDR1 SGHRS and CDR2 YFSETQ come from the germline V gene. The DNA of the CDR3 is TGCGCCAGCAGCCCGAACCCACAGTACGAGCAGTACTTC. It yields the protein CASSPNPQYEQYF. Filled out from reference TRBV5-1 and TRBJ2-7, the complete variable domain reads KAGVTQTPRYLIKTRGQQVTLSCSPISGHRSVSWYQQTPGQGLQFLFEYFSETQRNKGNFPGRFSGRQFSNSRSEMNVSTLELGDSALYLCASSPNPQYEQYFGPGTRLTVT.

This clone was seen more than once but under ten times. The chain carries TRBV9 and TRBJ1-2; no definite D call. CDR1 and CDR2 (germline): SGDLS, YYNGEE. V lost 0 bases and J lost 4, with 13 bases in between. The CDR3 is 15 residues long. The CDR3 here is CASSVGEGGIYGYTF. The CDR3 DNA follows: TGTGCCAGCAGCGTAGGTGAAGGTGGTATCTATGGCTACACCTTC.

The CDR3 nucleotides are TGTGCCAGCAGTTATGGTTCGGTTGGCTACACCTTC. This gives the protein CASSYGSVGYTF. This chain joins TRBV6-2 or TRBV6-3 and TRBJ1-2, with D uncertain. The CDR3 is made up of 12 amino acids. From germline, CDR1 is MNHEY and CDR2 SVGEGT. Between the trimmed V and J ends, which lost 3 bases and 7 bases, there was a span of 9 bases.